This TCR beta chain comes out of a study of T cells in Graves' hyperthyroidism and ophthalmopathy. A word on this clonotype: Its specificity is not known.

Newly diagnosed hyperthyroidism patients aged 18 to 65 years had disease lasting under 2 months. On the basis of clinical symptoms, serum thyroxine and TRAb, thyroid ultrasound and orbital computed tomography, diagnoses were made. From RNA transcripts, TCR beta CDR3 regions were amplified. TCR CDR3 underwent first-round RT-PCR with the HTBI primer set. MiXCR, applied by TCRdb to the multiplex PCR reads, yields one record per CDR3 protein. The table has 200,000 to 250,000 distinct CDR3 sequences, about 17% seen once. Study findings and constraints: Before onset, by a median of around six months, the model predicted ophthalmopathy.

This CDR3 is 16 amino acids long. The germline V gene encodes CDR1 KGHDR and CDR2 SFDVKD. Trimming removed 9 bases at V and 4 bases at J, with 21 bases between. This chain uses TRBV24-1 with TRBJ1-5; a possible D gene is TRBD1 (5 bases). The TCR was taken from a man in his forties with Graves' hyperthyroidism. Sequenced: blood. The CDR3 reads CATLLGSGLGNQPQHF. Here the CDR3 DNA reads TGTGCCACCCTTCTCGGATCAGGGCTAGGGAATCAGCCCCAGCATTTT.